This TCR beta chain was documented in a study of T-cell memory formation after mild COVID-19. Each CDR3 protein is one row after TCRdb ran MiXCR on the 5' RACE reads. The sample includes 100,000 to 150,000 distinct CDR3 sequences, about 6% seen only once; the top ten take approximately 2.3%. This clonotype was detected only a few times. Deletions cut 8 bases from V and 4 bases from J, with 17 bases between. This CDR3 has 14 residues. Sample: PBMCs or a T cell subset sorted from them (not recorded which). The gene calls are TRBV12-3 or TRBV12-4 and TRBJ1-1; D is possibly TRBD1 (5 bases). This receptor was identified in an adult woman who had mild COVID-19 (a few samples of this study predate the infection). Cell type and time point are not known. CDR3 sequence reads: CASLLAGGSTEAFF. The DNA for the CDR3 is TGTGCCAGCTTACTTGCCGGGGGAAGCACTGAAGCTTTCTTT.